One T cell receptor (beta chain) is described in this entry. This sample is part of a study of early T cells in non-severe SARS-CoV-2 infection. Individual cDNA molecules received unique molecular identifiers. One entry per CDR3 protein results from TCRdb running MiXCR on the 5' RACE reads. The top ten hold about two fifths of the sample, which has 25,000 to 35,000 distinct CDR3 sequences, 5.5% to 8% seen once. This receptor was identified in an adult who was a healthcare worker with PCR-confirmed SARS-CoV-2 infection or an uninfected control (not recorded which). The material sequenced was whole blood.

This chain's CDR3 is CASSFGGFYNEQFF. The CDR3 DNA reads TGTGCCAGCAGTTTCGGAGGGTTCTACAATGAGCAGTTCTTC. The V call is TRBV6-2 or TRBV6-3, the J call TRBJ2-1; TRBD2 might be the D (6 bases). Germline V gene sequence: CDR1 MNHEY, CDR2 SVGEGT. The CDR3 extends over 14 amino acids. V was pared by 4 bases and J by 3 bases, with 10 bases between.